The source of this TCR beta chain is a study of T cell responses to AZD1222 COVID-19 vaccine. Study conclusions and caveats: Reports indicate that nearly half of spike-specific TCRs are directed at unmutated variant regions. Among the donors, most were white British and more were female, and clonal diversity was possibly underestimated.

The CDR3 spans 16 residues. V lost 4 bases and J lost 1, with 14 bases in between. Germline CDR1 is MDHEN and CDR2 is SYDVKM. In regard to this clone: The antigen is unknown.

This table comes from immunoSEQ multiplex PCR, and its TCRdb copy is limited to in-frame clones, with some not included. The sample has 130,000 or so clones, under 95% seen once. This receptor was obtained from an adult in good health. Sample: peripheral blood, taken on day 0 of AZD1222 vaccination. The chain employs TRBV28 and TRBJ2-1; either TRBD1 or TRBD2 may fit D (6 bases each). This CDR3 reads CASSWGLAPSYNEQFF. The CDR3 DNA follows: TGTGCCAGCAGTTGGGGGCTAGCGCCTTCCTACAATGAGCAGTTCTTC.